This T cell receptor (beta chain) was documented in a study of shared clonotypes between healthy human individuals. Study as a whole: Those who served as donors were two women and three men between the ages of 18 and 49.

Original analysis: Filtering was not the same, since immunoSEQ gave junction-only sequences without quality scores. Sequencing was performed with immunoSEQ multiplex PCR; in TCRdb, only in-frame clones are kept and a portion is missing. For V, J and clone size, that table is used; D and trimming come from the DNA. The table has some 510,000 clones, around 79% seen once. This CDR3 region has 16 residues. Germline V lookup: CDR1 SGDLS, CDR2 YYNGEE. The V gene end was trimmed by 4 bases and the J gene end by 3 bases; junction bases not matched to a gene: 7. The specimen sequenced was PBMCs. This receptor was identified in a woman between 40 and 50 years old in good health. Some clones in this sample may be carry-over from other donors' samples. The chain joins TRBV9 to TRBJ1-3; 10 bases agree with TRBD1. CDR3 DNA: TGTGCCAGCAGCCCACGGACAGGGGGAATTGGAAACACCATATATTTT. This translates into CASSPRTGGIGNTIYF.